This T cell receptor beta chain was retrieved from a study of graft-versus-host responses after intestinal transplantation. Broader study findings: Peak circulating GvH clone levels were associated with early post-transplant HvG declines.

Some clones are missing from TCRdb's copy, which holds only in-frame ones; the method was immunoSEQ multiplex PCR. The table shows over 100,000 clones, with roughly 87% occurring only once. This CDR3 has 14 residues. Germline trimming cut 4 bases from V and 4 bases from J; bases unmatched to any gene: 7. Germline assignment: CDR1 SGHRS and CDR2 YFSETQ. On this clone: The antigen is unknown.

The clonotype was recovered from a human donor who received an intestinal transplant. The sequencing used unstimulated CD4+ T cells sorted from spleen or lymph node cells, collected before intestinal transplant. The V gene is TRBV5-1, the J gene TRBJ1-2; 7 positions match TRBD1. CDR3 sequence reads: CASSPGTAFYGYTF. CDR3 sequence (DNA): TGCGCCAGCAGCCCCGGGACAGCTTTCTATGGCTACACCTTC.